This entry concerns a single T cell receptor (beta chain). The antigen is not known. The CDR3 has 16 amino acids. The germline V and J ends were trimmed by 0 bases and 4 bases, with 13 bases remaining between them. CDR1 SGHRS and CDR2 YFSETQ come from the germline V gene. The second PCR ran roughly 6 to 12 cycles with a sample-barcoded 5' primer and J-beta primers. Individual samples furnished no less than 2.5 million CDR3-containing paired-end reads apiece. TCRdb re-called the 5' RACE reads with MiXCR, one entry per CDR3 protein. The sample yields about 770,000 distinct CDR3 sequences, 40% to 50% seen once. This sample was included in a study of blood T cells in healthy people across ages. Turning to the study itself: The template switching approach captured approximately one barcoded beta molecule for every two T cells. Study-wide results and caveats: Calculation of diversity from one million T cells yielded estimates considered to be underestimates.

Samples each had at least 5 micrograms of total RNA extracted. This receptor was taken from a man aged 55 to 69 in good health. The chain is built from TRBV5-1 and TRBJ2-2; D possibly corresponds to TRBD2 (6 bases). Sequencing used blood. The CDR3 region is CASSLAGGATTGELFF. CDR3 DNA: TGCGCCAGCAGCTTGGCCGGAGGGGCCACCACCGGGGAGCTGTTTTTT.